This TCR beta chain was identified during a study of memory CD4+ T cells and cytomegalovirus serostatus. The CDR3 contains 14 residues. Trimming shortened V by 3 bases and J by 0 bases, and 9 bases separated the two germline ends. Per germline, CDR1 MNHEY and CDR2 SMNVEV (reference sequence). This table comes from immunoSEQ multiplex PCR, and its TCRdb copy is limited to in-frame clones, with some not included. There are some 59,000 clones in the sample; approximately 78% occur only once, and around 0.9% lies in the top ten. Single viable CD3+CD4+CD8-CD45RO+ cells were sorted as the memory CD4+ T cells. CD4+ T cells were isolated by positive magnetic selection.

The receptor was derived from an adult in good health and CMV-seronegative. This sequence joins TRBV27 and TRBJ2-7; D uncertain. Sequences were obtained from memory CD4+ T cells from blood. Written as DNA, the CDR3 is TGTGCCAGCAGTTTTAGTAAGCTCTCCTACGAGCAGTACTTC. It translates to CASSFSKLSYEQYF.